This T cell receptor beta chain was observed in a study of blood T cell repertoires in COVID-19. Study-wide context: Samples of COVID-19 (acute and convalescent) were obtained from the United States, Italy and Spain. T cells, B-cell-depleted T cells, or PBMCs provided the cDNA or gDNA that served as material.

In the original analysis: Amplification of reference gene primers was used by the study to estimate nucleated cell counts. Profiling relied on immunoSEQ multiplex PCR, and the TCRdb table lists in-frame clones only, not all of them. For V, J and clone size, that table is used; D and trimming come from the DNA. The sample yields roughly 75,000 clones, approximately 80% seen once. J was trimmed by 1 base and V by 2 bases; bases with no gene match: 14. Per germline, CDR1 SGDLS and CDR2 YYNGEE. The CDR3 extends over 22 amino acids. The chain carries TRBV9 and TRBJ2-2; TRBD2 matches 16 bases. The source is a man aged 45-65 years with acute or convalescent COVID-19. Material: peripheral blood. The CDR3 loop is CASSVTPGLAGGPVGNTGELFF. The CDR3 DNA sequence: TGTGCCAGCAGCGTGACTCCGGGACTAGCGGGAGGGCCGGTAGGGAACACCGGGGAGCTGTTTTTT.